These T cell receptor beta chains were read from a single sample in a study of blood T cell repertoires in COVID-19. Produced via immunoSEQ multiplex PCR; TCRdb's table is partial and in-frame only. Among approximately 160,000 clones listed, 76% were seen once. Sequencing input: peripheral blood. These receptor sequences come from a woman older than 75 with acute or convalescent COVID-19. The CDR3 runs from the conserved cysteine through the conserved F or W. A D gene is named only where the DNA matches it firmly. Rows give clone size only sometimes, using once, few, many, or a class for an expanded clone.

clone_size	j_call	v_call	d_call	cdr3_aa	cdr3_nt
NA	TRBJ1-1	TRBV2	TRBD1	CASSEVTGSLNTEAFF	TGTGCCAGCAGTGAAGTGACAGGGTCTTTGAACACTGAAGCTTTCTTT
NA	TRBJ2-7	TRBV3-1/TRBV3-2	TRBD2	CASSHPSGSRYF	TGTGCCAGCAGCCACCCTAGCGGGAGTCGTTACTTC
once	TRBJ2-7	TRBV10-2	NA	CATRWLAGGGASYEQYF	TGCGCCACCCGGTGGTTAGCAGGAGGCGGGGCCTCCTACGAGCAGTACTTC
few	TRBJ2-7	TRBV5-4	TRBD2	CASSVGGPGYEQYF	TGTGCCAGCAGCGTGGGAGGGCCCGGGTACGAGCAGTACTTC
NA	TRBJ1-1	TRBV19	NA	CASRPQSQDYTEAFF	TGTGCCAGTAGGCCCCAGAGCCAAGACTACACTGAAGCTTTCTTT
NA	TRBJ1-4	TRBV27	NA	CASGHWVTTNEKLFF	TGTGCCAGCGGACACTGGGTTACAACTAATGAAAAACTGTTTTTT
NA	TRBJ2-7	TRBV6-5	TRBD2	CASRPTSGSSYEQYF	TGTGCCAGCCGTCCTACTAGCGGGAGCTCCTACGAGCAGTACTTC
NA	TRBJ2-3	TRBV20-1	TRBD2	CSASSGRITDTQYF	TGCAGTGCTAGTAGCGGGAGGATCACAGATACGCAGTATTTT
NA	TRBJ2-1	TRBV15	TRBD1	CATSTGTGLNEQFF	TGTGCCACCAGCACCGGGACAGGGCTCAATGAGCAGTTCTTC
many	TRBJ1-1	TRBV14	TRBD1	CASSQGVRGLEAFF	TGTGCCAGCAGCCAAGGGGTCAGGGGGCTTGAAGCTTTCTTT
NA	TRBJ2-1	TRBV6-5	TRBD1	CASREGATSYNEQFF	TGTGCCAGCAGAGAGGGGGCGACCTCCTACAATGAGCAGTTCTTC
NA	TRBJ2-7	TRBV29-1	TRBD1	CSVGAGGAHYEQYF	TGCAGCGTTGGGGCAGGGGGCGCTCACTACGAGCAGTACTTC
once	TRBJ1-6	TRBV5-5	NA	CASSLTRDTMSSYNSPLHF	TGTGCCAGCAGCTTGACGAGGGACACAATGAGCTCCTATAATTCACCCCTCCACTTT
NA	TRBJ2-4	TRBV28	TRBD2	CASSLYRGTSALGDIQYF	TGTGCCAGCAGTTTATACCGAGGGACTAGCGCCCTTGGCGACATTCAGTACTTC
NA	TRBJ2-2	TRBV25-1	TRBD1	CASSWTGKDTGELFF	TGTGCCAGCAGTTGGACAGGGAAGGACACCGGGGAGCTGTTTTTT
NA	TRBJ2-1	TRBV27	TRBD2	CASSGGGVYNEQFF	TGTGCCAGCAGTGGCGGGGGGGTCTACAATGAGCAGTTCTTC
NA	TRBJ1-4	TRBV18	NA	CASSRGRGTEILATSVREKLFF	TGTGCCAGCTCAAGAGGGAGAGGAACCGAGATACTTGCAACTAGTGTCAGGGAAAAACTGTTTTTT
few	TRBJ2-7	TRBV4-1	NA	CASSQDPWTESTYEQYF	TGCGCCAGCAGCCAAGATCCCTGGACAGAGAGCACCTACGAGCAGTACTTC
NA	TRBJ2-5	TRBV2	TRBD1	CASSNRGQQETQYF	TGTGCCAGCAGTAACAGGGGGCAACAAGAGACCCAGTACTTC
NA	TRBJ2-6	TRBV6-4	NA	CASSQDTTSGANVLTF	TGTGCCAGCAGTCAGGACACTACCTCTGGGGCCAACGTCCTGACTTTC
NA	TRBJ1-2	TRBV19	TRBD1	CASSILGQGYGYTF	TGTGCCAGTAGTATTTTAGGACAGGGATACGGCTACACCTTC
NA	TRBJ2-7	TRBV5-1	TRBD2	CASSTGLAGAVGEQYF	TGCGCCAGCAGCACGGGACTAGCGGGAGCTGTAGGGGAGCAGTACTTC
NA	TRBJ2-1	TRBV6-6	TRBD2	CASSPGIRGLAGGRTYNEQFF	TGTGCCAGCAGCCCCGGTATTAGGGGACTAGCGGGAGGACGGACCTACAATGAGCAGTTCTTC
NA	TRBJ2-3	TRBV24-1	NA	CATSDPGNTDTQYF	TGTGCCACCAGTGATCCCGGGAACACAGATACGCAGTATTTT
few	TRBJ1-1	TRBV6-5	NA	CASRTPTGNTEAFF	TGTGCCAGCAGGACCCCGACAGGGAACACTGAAGCTTTCTTT
NA	TRBJ1-2	TRBV7-9	NA	CASSLAGGRKLSYTF	TGTGCCAGCAGCTTAGCGGGGGGGAGGAAACTGAGCTACACCTTC
NA	TRBJ2-2	TRBV7-3	TRBD1	CASSLISGQAGELFF	TGTGCCAGCAGCTTAATATCAGGACAGGCCGGGGAGCTGTTTTTT
few	TRBJ2-3	TRBV7-2	TRBD2	CASSFGTSGGDTQYF	TGTGCCAGCAGCTTCGGGACTAGCGGGGGAGATACGCAGTATTTT
NA	TRBJ2-7	TRBV20-1	NA	CSASSGAYEQYF	TGCAGTGCTAGTAGCGGAGCCTACGAGCAGTACTTC
NA	TRBJ1-2	TRBV9	NA	CASSVGTEGRGYGYTF	TGTGCCAGCAGCGTAGGAACAGAGGGCCGAGGGTATGGCTACACCTTC
NA	TRBJ1-6	TRBV27	NA	CASSFRGNSPLHF	TGTGCCAGCAGTTTTAGGGGGAATTCACCCCTCCACTTT
NA	TRBJ1-5	TRBV16	NA	CASSQGGEIQPQHF	TGTGCCAGCAGCCAAGGAGGGGAGATTCAGCCCCAGCATTTT
NA	TRBJ2-1	TRBV10-3	TRBD2	CAISEPVEREVMRYNEQFF	TGTGCCATCAGTGAACCCGTCGAGCGGGAGGTCATGAGGTACAATGAGCAGTTCTTC
NA	TRBJ1-2	TRBV7-9	NA	CASSWSTGLWYTF	TGTGCCAGCAGCTGGAGCACAGGCCTGTGGTACACCTTC
NA	TRBJ1-1	TRBV6-5	NA	CASSKTVPMNTEAFF	TGTGCCAGCAGTAAAACAGTACCCATGAACACTGAAGCTTTCTTT
few	TRBJ1-2	TRBV4-1	NA	CASSHSLDRRYGYTF	TGCGCCAGCAGCCACTCTCTAGACAGGCGCTATGGCTACACCTTC
NA	TRBJ1-1	TRBV3-1/TRBV3-2	TRBD1	CASSQERTGLNTEAFF	TGTGCCAGCAGCCAAGAGCGGACAGGGCTGAACACTGAAGCTTTCTTT
NA	TRBJ1-1	TRBV10-3	TRBD1	CAISDLIPGQGPKEKMNTEAFF	TGTGCCATCAGTGATCTAATCCCGGGACAGGGACCGAAAGAAAAAATGAACACTGAAGCTTTCTTT
NA	TRBJ1-4	TRBV5-1	NA	CASSLDSPNEKLFF	TGCGCCAGCAGCTTGGACAGTCCTAATGAAAAACTGTTTTTT
NA	TRBJ1-1	TRBV2	NA	CASSDPKSANLGTEAFF	TGTGCCAGCAGTGACCCCAAATCCGCGAACCTTGGCACTGAAGCTTTCTTT
NA	TRBJ2-2	TRBV3-1/TRBV3-2	NA	CASSPVRGTGELFF	TGTGCCAGCAGCCCCGTACGGGGGACCGGGGAGCTGTTTTTT
NA	TRBJ2-7	TRBV7-3	TRBD2	CASSQHGTSGYEQYF	TGTGCCAGCAGCCAGCACGGGACTAGCGGCTACGAGCAGTACTTC
NA	TRBJ2-3	TRBV10-2	TRBD1	CASSDGTGATDTQYF	TGCGCCAGCAGTGATGGGACAGGGGCCACAGATACGCAGTATTTT
NA	TRBJ1-1	TRBV14	NA	CASRLRDTLRGNTEAFF	TGTGCCAGCAGACTCCGGGACACTCTCCGAGGAAACACTGAAGCTTTCTTT